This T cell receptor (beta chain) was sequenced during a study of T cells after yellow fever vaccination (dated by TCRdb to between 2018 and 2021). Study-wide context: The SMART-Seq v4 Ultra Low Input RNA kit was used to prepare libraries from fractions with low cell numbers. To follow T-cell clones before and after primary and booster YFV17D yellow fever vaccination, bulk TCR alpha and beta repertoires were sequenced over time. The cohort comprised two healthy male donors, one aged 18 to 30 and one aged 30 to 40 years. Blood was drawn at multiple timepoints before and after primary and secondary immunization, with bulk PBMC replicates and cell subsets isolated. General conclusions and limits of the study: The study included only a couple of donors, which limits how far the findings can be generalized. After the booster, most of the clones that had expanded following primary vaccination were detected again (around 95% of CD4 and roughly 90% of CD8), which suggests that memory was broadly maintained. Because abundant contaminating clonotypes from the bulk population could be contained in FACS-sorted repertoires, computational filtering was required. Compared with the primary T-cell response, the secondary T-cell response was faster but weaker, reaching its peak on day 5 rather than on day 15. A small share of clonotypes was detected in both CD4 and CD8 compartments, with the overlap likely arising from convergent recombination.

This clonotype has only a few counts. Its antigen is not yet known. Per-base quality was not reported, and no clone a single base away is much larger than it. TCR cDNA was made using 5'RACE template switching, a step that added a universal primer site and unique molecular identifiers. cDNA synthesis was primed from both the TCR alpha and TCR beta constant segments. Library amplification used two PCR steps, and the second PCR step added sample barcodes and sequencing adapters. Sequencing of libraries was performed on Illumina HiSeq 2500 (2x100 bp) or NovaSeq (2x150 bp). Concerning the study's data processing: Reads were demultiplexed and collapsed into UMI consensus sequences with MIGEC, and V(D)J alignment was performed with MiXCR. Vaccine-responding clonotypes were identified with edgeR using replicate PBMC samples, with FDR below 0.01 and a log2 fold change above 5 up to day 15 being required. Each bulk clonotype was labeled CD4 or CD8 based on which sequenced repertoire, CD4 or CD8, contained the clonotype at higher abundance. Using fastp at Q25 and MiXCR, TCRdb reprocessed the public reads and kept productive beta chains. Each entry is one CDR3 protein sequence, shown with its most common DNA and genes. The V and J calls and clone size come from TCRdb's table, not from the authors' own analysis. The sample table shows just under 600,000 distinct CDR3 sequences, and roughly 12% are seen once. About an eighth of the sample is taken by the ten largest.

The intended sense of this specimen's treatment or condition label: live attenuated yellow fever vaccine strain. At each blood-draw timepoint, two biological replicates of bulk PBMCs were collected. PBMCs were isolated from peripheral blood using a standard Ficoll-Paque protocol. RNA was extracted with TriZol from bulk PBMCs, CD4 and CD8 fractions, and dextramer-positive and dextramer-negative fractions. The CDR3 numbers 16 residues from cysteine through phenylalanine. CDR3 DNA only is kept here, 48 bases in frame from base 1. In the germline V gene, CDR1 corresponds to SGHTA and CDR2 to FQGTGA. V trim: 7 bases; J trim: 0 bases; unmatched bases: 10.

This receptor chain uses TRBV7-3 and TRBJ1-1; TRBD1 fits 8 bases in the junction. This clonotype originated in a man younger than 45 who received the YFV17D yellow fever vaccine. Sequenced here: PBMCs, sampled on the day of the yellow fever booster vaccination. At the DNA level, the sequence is TGTGCCAGCAACCAACGGGACAGGTCCATGAACACTGAAGCTTTCTTT. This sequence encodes CASNQRDRSMNTEAFF.